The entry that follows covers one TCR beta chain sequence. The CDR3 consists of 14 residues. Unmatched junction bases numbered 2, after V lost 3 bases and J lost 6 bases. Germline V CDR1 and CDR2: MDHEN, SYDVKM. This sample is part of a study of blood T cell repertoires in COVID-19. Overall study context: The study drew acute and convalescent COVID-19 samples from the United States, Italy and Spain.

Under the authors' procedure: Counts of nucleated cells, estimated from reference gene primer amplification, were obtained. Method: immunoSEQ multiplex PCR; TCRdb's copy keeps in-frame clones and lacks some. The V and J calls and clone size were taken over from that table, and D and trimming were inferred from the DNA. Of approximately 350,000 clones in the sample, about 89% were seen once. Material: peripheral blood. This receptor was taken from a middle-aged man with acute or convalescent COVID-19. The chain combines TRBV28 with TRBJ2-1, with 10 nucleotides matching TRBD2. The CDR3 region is CASSFRLAGNEQFF. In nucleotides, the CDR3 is TGTGCCAGCAGTTTTAGACTAGCGGGCAATGAGCAGTTCTTC. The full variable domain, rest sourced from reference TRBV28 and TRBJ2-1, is DVKVTQSSRYLVKRTGEKVFLECVQDMDHENMFWYRQDPGLGLRLIYFSYDVKMKEKGDIPEGYSVSREKKERFSLILESASTNQTSMYLCASSFRLAGNEQFFGPGTRLTVL.